Each of the 2 T cell receptor beta chains below was sequenced from the same sample in a study of graft-versus-host responses after intestinal transplantation. Clones were read by immunoSEQ multiplex PCR, and TCRdb kept only the in-frame ones, dropping some. In the table there are around 71,000 clones, 92% of which are singletons. Specimen: bone marrow, collected nearly 750 days after intestinal transplantation. These receptors were collected from a human patient who received an intestinal transplant, so some T cells may come from the graft donor.

CDR3 in amino acids: CASGGREFNQPQHF. In DNA, the CDR3 is TGTGCTAGTGGTGGCCGGGAATTCAATCAGCCCCAGCATTTT. V and J are TRBV12-5 and TRBJ1-5; D is ambiguous. The germline gives CDR1 LGHNT, CDR2 FRNRAP. This CDR3 is built from 14 residues. V lost 5 bases and J lost 3, with 11 bases in between. Based on the CDR3 plus reference TRBV12-5 and TRBJ1-5, the full variable domain is DARVTQTPRHKVTEMGQEVTMRCQPILGHNTVFWYRQTMMQGLELLAYFRNRAPLDDSGMPKDRFSAEMPDATLATLKIQPSEPRDSAVYFCASGGREFNQPQHFGDGTRLSIL.

The rearrangement links TRBV28 to TRBJ2-7; 8 bases line up with TRBD2. The CDR3 covers 19 residues. Germline lookup yields CDR1 MDHEN and CDR2 SYDVKM. Trimming cost V 6 bases and J 4 bases; bases outside gene matches: 23. CDR3 coding DNA: TGTGCCAGCAGCCCCAGAGTCGAGCGGGGGTTGGCCCGGGATTACGAGCAGTACTTC. Its protein product is CASSPRVERGLARDYEQYF.